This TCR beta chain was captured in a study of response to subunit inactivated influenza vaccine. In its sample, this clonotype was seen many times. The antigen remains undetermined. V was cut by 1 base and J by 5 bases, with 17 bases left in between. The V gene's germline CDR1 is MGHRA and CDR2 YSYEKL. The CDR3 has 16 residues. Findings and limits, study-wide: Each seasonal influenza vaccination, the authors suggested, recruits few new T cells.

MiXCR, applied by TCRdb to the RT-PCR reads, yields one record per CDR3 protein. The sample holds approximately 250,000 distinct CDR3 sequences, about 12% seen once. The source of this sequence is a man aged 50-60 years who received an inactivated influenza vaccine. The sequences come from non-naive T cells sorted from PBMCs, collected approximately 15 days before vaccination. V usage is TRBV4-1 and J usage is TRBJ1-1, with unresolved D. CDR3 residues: CASSQGAGGSRTEAFF. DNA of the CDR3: TGCGCCAGCAGCCAAGGGGCAGGTGGGTCGCGGACTGAAGCTTTCTTT.